The text below deals with one T cell receptor beta chain. The data stem from a study of blood T cell repertoires in COVID-19. The overall study: The origin of the acute and convalescent COVID-19 samples was the United States, Italy and Spain. From T cells, B-cell-depleted T cells, or PBMCs came the material, which was cDNA or gDNA.

Assay used: immunoSEQ multiplex PCR; TCRdb lists only in-frame clones, some missing. Of under 200,000 clones in the sample, around 83% were seen once. The sequence came from a woman of 80 years or more in a cohort sampled during active or convalescent COVID-19. The sequenced sample consisted of peripheral blood.

CDR3: CASSSRGGGPKMGQPQHF. In nucleotides, the CDR3 is TGTGCCAGCAGCTCCCGGGGGGGCGGCCCTAAAATGGGTCAGCCCCAGCATTTT. The chain joins TRBV21-1 to TRBJ1-5. TRBV21-1 is assigned pseudogene status. CDR3 size: 18 residues.